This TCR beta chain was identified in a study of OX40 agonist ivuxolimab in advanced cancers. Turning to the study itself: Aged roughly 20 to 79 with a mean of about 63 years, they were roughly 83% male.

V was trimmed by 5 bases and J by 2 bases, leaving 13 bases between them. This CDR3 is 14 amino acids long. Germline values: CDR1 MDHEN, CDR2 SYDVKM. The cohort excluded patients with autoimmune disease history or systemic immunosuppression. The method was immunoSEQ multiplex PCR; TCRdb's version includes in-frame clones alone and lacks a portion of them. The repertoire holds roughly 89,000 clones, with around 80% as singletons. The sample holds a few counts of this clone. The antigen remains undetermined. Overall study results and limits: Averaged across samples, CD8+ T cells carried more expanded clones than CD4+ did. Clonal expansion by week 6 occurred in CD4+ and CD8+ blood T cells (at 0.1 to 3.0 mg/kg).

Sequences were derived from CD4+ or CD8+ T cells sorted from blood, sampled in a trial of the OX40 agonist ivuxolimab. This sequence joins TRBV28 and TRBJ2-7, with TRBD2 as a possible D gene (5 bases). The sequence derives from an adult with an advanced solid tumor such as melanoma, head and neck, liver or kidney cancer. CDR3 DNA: TGTGCCAGCAGTCCCCCCGGGAAAGCCTACGAGCAGTACTTC. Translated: CASSPPGKAYEQYF.